This T cell receptor beta chain was obtained from a study of blood T cell repertoires in COVID-19. The wider study: From T cells, B-cell-depleted T cells, or PBMCs came the material, which was cDNA or gDNA.

Germline lookup yields CDR1 SQVTM and CDR2 ANQGSEA. This CDR3 has 12 amino acids. The ends were cut back, 5 bases at V and 8 bases at J, with 15 bases in the middle. TCRdb's table, derived via immunoSEQ multiplex PCR, lists solely in-frame clones and lacks some. The table records almost 350,000 clones, 88% of them present only once. Sequenced sample: PBMCs or T cells enriched from blood (not recorded which). This sequence was found in a woman aged 25 to 39 who had been exposed to COVID-19. J is TRBJ1-2 and V is TRBV29-1, with D possibly TRBD1 on 5 matching bases. CDR3 nucleotides: TGCAGCGTTCGGGGGGAACTCGCGGGCTACACCTTC. It yields the protein CSVRGELAGYTF.